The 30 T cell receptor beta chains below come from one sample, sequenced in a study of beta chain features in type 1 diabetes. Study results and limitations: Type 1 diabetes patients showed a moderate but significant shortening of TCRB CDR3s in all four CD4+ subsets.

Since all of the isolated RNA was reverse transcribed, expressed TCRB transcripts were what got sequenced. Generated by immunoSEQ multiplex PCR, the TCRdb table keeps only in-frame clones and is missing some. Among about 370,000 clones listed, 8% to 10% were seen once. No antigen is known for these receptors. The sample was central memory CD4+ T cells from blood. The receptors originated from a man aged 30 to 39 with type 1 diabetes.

The CDR3 region is CASSAWGLAESQETQYF. CDR3 DNA sequence: TGTGCCAGTAGTGCCTGGGGACTAGCGGAGTCTCAAGAGACCCAGTACTTC. The chain couples TRBV19 to TRBJ2-5; 11 bases fit TRBD2. Germline V gene data show CDR1 as LNHDA and CDR2 as SQIVND (reference sequence). Trimming at V came to 5 bases and at J to 2 bases, leaving 10 bases not matched to a gene. The CDR3 sequence is 17 residues long.

The CDR3 nucleotides are TGTGCCAGCAGTGAAGCGCTTCGGACCTTAGCCAAAAACATTCAGTACTTC. Its translation is CASSEALRTLAKNIQYF. The J gene is TRBJ2-4, the V gene TRBV6-1; no clear D gene. This CDR3 is 17 amino acids long. Per the germline V gene, CDR1 is MNHNS and CDR2 is SASEGT. Trimming cost V 0 bases and J 0 bases, with 12 bases left between them.

The CDR3 nucleotides read TGTGCCAGTACCATGGGGGGGCCGTACGAAAAACTGTTTTTT. It specifies CASTMGGPYEKLFF. This rearrangement joins TRBV19 to TRBJ1-4; a weak D match, TRBD1 (6 bases). V lost 7 bases and J lost 8, with 17 bases in between. CDR1 is LNHDA, CDR2 SQIVND, per germline (reference sequence). The CDR3 runs 14 residues.

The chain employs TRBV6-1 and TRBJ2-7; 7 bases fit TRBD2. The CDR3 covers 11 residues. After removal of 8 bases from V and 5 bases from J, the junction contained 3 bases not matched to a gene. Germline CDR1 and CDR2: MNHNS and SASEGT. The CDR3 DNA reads TGTGCCAGCGGGAGGGTCGACGAGCAGTACTTC. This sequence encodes CASGRVDEQYF.

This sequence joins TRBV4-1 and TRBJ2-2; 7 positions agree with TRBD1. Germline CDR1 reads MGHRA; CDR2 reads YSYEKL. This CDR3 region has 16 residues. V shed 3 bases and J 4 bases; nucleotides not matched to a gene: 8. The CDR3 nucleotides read TGCGCCAGCAGCCACCTGAGGGGGCGGATCACCGGGGAGCTGTTTTTT. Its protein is CASSHLRGRITGELFF.

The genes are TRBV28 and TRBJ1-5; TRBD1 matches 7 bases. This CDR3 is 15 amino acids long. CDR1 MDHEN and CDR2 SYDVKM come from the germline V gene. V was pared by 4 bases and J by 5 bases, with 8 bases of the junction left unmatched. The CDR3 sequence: CASSSSGGWDQPQHF. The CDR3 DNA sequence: TGTGCCAGCAGTTCATCAGGGGGGTGGGATCAGCCCCAGCATTTT.

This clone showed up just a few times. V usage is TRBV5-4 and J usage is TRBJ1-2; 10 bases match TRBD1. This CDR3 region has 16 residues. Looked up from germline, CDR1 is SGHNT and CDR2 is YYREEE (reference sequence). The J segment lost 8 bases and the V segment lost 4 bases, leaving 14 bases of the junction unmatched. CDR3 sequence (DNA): TGTGCCAGCAGCGGGAGTGGGACAGGGGCCCTCTACGGCTACACCTTC. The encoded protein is CASSGSGTGALYGYTF.

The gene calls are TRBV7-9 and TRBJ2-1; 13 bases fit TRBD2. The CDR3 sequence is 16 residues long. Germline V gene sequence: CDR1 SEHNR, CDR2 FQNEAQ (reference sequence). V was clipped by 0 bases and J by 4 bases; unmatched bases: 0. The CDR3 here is CASSLAGLAGYNEQFF. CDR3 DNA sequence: TGTGCCAGCAGCTTAGCGGGACTAGCGGGGTACAATGAGCAGTTCTTC.

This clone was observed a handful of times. CDR3 amino acids: CSVVAGMGPSYEQYF. The DNA of the CDR3 is TGCAGCGTTGTGGCCGGTATGGGTCCCTCCTACGAGCAGTACTTC. V gene TRBV29-1 combines with J gene TRBJ2-7, with D hard to call. The germline V gene encodes CDR1 SQVTM and CDR2 ANQGSEA. Trimming pared 4 bases from V and 0 bases from J, leaving 16 bases between. This CDR3 spans 15 amino acids.

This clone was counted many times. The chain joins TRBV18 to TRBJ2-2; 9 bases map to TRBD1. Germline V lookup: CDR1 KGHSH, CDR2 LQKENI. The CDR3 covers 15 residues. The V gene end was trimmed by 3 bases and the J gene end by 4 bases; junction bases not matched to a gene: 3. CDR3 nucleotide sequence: TGTGCCAGCTCACCGGAGACAGGGGGCACCGGGGAGCTGTTTTTT. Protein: CASSPETGGTGELFF.

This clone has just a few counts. The CDR3 loop is CASSFNYRPSGANVLTF. Written as DNA, the CDR3 is TGTGCCAGCAGTTTTAATTACAGACCCTCTGGGGCCAACGTCCTGACTTTC. V usage is TRBV27 and J usage is TRBJ2-6; no clear D gene. V lost 3 bases and J lost 0, with 12 bases in between. From germline, CDR1 is MNHEY and CDR2 SMNVEV (reference sequence). The CDR3 extends over 17 amino acids.

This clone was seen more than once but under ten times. This chain's CDR3 is CASSLALRRGTGELFF. In nucleotides, the CDR3 is TGTGCCAGCAGCTTAGCCCTCCGTCGGGGCACCGGGGAGCTGTTTTTT. The J gene is TRBJ2-2, the V gene TRBV7-8; perhaps TRBD2 as D (5 bases). Germline V gene sequence: CDR1 SGHVS, CDR2 FQNEAQ. V shed 0 bases and J shed 4 bases, with 12 bases lying between them. The CDR3 runs to 16 residues.

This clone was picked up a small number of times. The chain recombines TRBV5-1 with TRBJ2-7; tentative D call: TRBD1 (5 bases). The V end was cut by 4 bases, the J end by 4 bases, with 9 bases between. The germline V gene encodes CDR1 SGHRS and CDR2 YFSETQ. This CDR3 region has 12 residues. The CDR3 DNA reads TGCGCCAGCAGCCAAGACAGATACGAGCAGTACTTC. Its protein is CASSQDRYEQYF.

CDR3 nucleotides: TGCGCCAGCAGCTTGGAGGGGGATGAGCAGTTCTTC. Amino acid sequence: CASSLEGDEQFF. The gene calls are TRBV5-1 and TRBJ2-1; D is perhaps TRBD1 (6 bases). Trimming took off 0 bases at V and 8 bases at J, with 6 bases between the two ends. This CDR3 contains 12 residues. The V gene's germline CDR1 is SGHRS and CDR2 YFSETQ. The full variable domain, with the rest looked up from reference TRBV5-1 and TRBJ2-1, is KAGVTQTPRYLIKTRGQQVTLSCSPISGHRSVSWYQQTPGQGLQFLFEYFSETQRNKGNFPGRFSGRQFSNSRSEMNVSTLELGDSALYLCASSLEGDEQFFGPGTRLTVL.

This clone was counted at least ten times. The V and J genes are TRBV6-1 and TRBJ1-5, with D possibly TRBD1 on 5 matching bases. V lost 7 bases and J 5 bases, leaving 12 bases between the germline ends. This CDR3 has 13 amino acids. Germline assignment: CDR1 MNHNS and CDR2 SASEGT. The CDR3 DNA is TGTGCCAGCAAGGAGGCGGGGGATCAGCCCCAGCATTTT. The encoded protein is CASKEAGDQPQHF.

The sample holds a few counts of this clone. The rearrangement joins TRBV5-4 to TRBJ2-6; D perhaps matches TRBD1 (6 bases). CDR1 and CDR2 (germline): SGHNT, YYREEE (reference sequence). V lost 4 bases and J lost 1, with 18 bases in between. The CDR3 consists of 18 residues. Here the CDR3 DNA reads TGTGCCAGCAGCCCGACAGGAGACAAGTTTTCTGGGGCCAACGTCCTGACTTTC. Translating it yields CASSPTGDKFSGANVLTF.

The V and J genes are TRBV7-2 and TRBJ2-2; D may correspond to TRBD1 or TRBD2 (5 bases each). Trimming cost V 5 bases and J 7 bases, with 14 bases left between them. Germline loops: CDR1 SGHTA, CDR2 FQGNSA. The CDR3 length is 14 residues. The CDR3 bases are TGTGCCAGCAGCCGGGAACAGGTTAGCGGGGAGCTGTTTTTT. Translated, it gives CASSREQVSGELFF.

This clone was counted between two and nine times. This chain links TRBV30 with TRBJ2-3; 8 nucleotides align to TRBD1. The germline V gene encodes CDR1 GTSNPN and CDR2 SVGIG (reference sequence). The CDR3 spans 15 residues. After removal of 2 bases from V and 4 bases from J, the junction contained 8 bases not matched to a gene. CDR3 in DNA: TGTGCCTGGAGTACCCAGGGGGCCTTACCAGATACGCAGTATTTT. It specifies CAWSTQGALPDTQYF.

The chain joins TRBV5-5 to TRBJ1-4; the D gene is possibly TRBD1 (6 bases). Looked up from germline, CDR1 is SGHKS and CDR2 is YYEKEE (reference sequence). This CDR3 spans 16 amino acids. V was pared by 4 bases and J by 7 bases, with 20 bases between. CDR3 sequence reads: CASSPVVGQGSEKLFF. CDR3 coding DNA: TGTGCCAGCAGCCCAGTCGTAGGGCAGGGGAGTGAAAAACTGTTTTTT. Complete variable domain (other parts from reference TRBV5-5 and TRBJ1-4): DAGVTQSPTHLIKTRGQQVTLRCSPISGHKSVSWYQQVLGQGPQFIFQYYEKEERGRGNFPDRFSARQFPNYSSELNVNALLLGDSALYLCASSPVVGQGSEKLFFGSGTQLSVL.

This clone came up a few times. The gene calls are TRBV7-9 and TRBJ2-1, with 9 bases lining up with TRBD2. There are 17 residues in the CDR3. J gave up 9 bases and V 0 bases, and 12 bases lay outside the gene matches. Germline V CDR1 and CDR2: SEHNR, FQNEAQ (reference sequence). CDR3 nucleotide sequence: TGTGCCAGCAGCTTAGCGCAGGGCGGGAGGGCCCCAGCTGAGCAGTTCTTC. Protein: CASSLAQGGRAPAEQFF. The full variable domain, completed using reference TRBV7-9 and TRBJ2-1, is DTGVSQNPRHKITKRGQNVTFRCDPISEHNRLYWYRQTLGQGPEFLTYFQNEAQLEKSRLLSDRFSAERPKGSFSTLEIQRTEQGDSAMYLCASSLAQGGRAPAEQFFGPGTRLTVL.

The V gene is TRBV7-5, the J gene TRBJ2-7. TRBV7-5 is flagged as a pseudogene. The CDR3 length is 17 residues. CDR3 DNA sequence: TGTGCCAGAAGCTTTTTGAGACCGGGACCCAGATGCTACGAGCAGTACTTC. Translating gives CARSFLRPGPRCYEQYF.

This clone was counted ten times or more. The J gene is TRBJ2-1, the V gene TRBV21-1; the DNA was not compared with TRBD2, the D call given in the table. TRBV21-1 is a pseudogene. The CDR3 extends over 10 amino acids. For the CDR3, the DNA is TGTGCCAGCAGCAAATCCCCTCAGTTCTTC. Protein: CASSKSPQFF.

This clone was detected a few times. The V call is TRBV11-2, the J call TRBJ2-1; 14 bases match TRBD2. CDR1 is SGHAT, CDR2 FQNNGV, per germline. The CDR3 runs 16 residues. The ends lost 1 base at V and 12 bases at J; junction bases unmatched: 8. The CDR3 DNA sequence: TGTGCCAGCAGCTTAGGGCCGGGACTAGCGGGGGTTGTGCAGTTCTTC. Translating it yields CASSLGPGLAGVVQFF.

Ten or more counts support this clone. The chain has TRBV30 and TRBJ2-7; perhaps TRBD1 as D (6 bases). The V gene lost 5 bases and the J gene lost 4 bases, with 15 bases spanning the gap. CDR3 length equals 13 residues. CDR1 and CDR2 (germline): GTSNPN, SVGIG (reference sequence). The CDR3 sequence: CAWGVQGVYEQYF. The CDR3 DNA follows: TGTGCCTGGGGGGTACAGGGCGTTTACGAGCAGTACTTC.

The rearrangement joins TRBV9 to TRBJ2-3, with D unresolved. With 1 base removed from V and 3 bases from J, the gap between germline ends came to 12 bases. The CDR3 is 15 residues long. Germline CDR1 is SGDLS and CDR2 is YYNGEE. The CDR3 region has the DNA TGTGCCAGCAGCGTAAGACCCGACCCGACAGATACGCAGTATTTT. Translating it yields CASSVRPDPTDTQYF.

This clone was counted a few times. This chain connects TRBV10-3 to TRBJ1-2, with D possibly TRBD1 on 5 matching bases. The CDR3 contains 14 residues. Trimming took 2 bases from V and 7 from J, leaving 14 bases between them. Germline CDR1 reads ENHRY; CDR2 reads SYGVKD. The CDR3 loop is CAISEGQGMGGYTF. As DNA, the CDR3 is TGTGCCATCAGTGAGGGCCAGGGAATGGGTGGCTACACCTTC.

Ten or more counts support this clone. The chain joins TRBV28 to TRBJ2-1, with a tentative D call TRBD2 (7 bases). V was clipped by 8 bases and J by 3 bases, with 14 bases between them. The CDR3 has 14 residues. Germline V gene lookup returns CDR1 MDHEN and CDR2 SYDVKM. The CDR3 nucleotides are TGTGCCAGCCGTAACGGGGGGCACTACAATGAGCAGTTCTTC. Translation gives CASRNGGHYNEQFF.

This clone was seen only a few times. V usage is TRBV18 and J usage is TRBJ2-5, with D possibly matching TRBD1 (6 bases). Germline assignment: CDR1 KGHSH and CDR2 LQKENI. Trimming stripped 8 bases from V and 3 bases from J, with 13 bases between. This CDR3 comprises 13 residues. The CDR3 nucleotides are TGTGCCAGCGCGGCCGGGACAAAAGAGACCCAGTACTTC. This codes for CASAAGTKETQYF.

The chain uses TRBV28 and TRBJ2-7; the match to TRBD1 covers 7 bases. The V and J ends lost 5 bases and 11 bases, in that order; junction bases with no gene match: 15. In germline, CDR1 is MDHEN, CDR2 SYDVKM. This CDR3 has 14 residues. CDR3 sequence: CASSKGGDRATKYF. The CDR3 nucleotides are TGTGCCAGCAGTAAAGGGGGAGACAGGGCGACGAAGTACTTC.

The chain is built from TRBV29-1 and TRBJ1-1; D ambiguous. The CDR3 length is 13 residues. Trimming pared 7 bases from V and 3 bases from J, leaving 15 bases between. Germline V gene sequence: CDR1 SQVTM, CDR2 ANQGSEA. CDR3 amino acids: CSAAVRSDTEAFF. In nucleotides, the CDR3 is TGCAGCGCAGCAGTACGCTCGGACACTGAAGCTTTCTTT.